The rows below give T cell receptor beta chains drawn from one sample of a study of neurological immune-mediated disorders. TCRdb independently ran MiXCR on the 5' RACE reads; one entry per CDR3 protein. The sample has about 60,000 distinct CDR3 sequences, around 10% seen once. The source material was PBMCs. All receptors derive from a male donor with HTLV-1-associated myelopathy (HAM/TSP). Each CDR3 is given without its conserved first and last residue. A D gene is named only where the DNA matches it firmly. Size tells how often a clone was seen (once, few, many) or the class of an expanded clone, and some rows leave it out.

J gene | D gene | clone size | V gene | CDR3 protein
TRBJ1-2 | - | - | TRBV7-9 | ASSSREGPNYGYT
TRBJ1-2 | - | many | TRBV20-1 | SLRDRVYGYT
TRBJ2-6 | - | many | TRBV10-3 | AIAPGAGANVLT
TRBJ2-3 | - | many | TRBV14 | ASSQLAGPDTQY
TRBJ2-5 | TRBD1 | many | TRBV20-1 | SARAGQGWGETQY
TRBJ2-7 | - | many | TRBV5-6 | ASSLKQRSYEQY
TRBJ2-7 | TRBD2 | many | TRBV5-1 | ASSQGLAGGYEQY
TRBJ1-2 | - | many | TRBV20-1 | SARGRVISNYGYT
TRBJ2-5 | - | many | TRBV5-6 | ASSLAGTAQTQY
TRBJ1-1 | - | many | TRBV3-1 | ASSQADTEAF
TRBJ2-5 | - | many | TRBV5-1 | ASSLAAAEETQY
TRBJ1-2 | - | many | TRBV12-3/TRBV12-4 | ASSPHRDDYGYT
TRBJ2-7 | - | medium-sized | TRBV5-5 | ASSLETPYEQY
TRBJ2-5 | TRBD2 | many | TRBV12-3/TRBV12-4 | ASSFGNSGDSPQETQY
TRBJ2-7 | TRBD2 | many | TRBV18 | ASSPRGISEQY
TRBJ2-7 | - | many | TRBV28 | ASSLRAYEQY
TRBJ2-7 | - | many | TRBV29-1 | SAGRGYEQY
TRBJ1-3 | - | many | TRBV5-1 | ASSLESGAGNTIY
TRBJ1-1 | - | many | TRBV5-1 | ASSQTKDTEAF
TRBJ2-7 | TRBD1 | many | TRBV6-2/TRBV6-3 | ASSYDPHGDSHPYEQY
TRBJ2-5 | TRBD2 | - | TRBV20-1 | SAQRLAGYQETQY
TRBJ1-2 | - | many | TRBV21-1 | ASSVEDPPGGYT
TRBJ2-7 | - | many | TRBV6-1 | ASTRLYEQY
TRBJ1-5 | TRBD1 | few | TRBV5-5 | ASSQGQGHNQPQH
TRBJ2-3 | - | many | TRBV29-1 | SVGLTVTDTQY
TRBJ1-1 | - | many | TRBV4-2 | ASSQAAGPSNTEAF
TRBJ2-3 | TRBD2 | many | TRBV7-9 | ASSPTRAGGIDTQY
TRBJ2-1 | - | many | TRBV29-1 | SVWDNEQF
TRBJ1-2 | - | many | TRBV27 | ASSPRGGGRGYT
TRBJ2-3 | - | many | TRBV15 | ATSRDHGDTQY
TRBJ1-1 | - | - | TRBV3-1 | ASSTRKASQAF
TRBJ1-5 | TRBD1 | many | TRBV5-1 | ASRRGTDSNQPQH
TRBJ1-5 | - | many | TRBV28 | ASMVPNQPQH
TRBJ1-3 | TRBD1 | many | TRBV5-6 | ASSLVGTGYGNTIY
TRBJ1-1 | - | many | TRBV29-1 | SVEGSTEAF
TRBJ1-2 | TRBD1 | many | TRBV5-6 | ASSSDRGYGYT
TRBJ1-6 | TRBD1 | few | TRBV12-3/TRBV12-4 | ASSGQGGRNSYNSPLH
TRBJ1-2 | - | many | TRBV6-6 | ASSYLQYYGYT
TRBJ2-7 | - | many | TRBV5-1 | ASSLGSAEPYEQY
TRBJ1-6 | - | many | TRBV3-1 | ASSLAVESPLH
TRBJ2-1 | - | - | TRBV10-3 | AIAVSIFYNEQF
TRBJ2-7 | - | many | TRBV2 | ASGGRDTISYEQY